The 27 T cell receptor beta chains given below trace back to one sample, sequenced in a study of human T cells and chemical hapten exposure. The time point: patch test 2, 6 weeks after DPC sensitization. As for treatment: therapeutic diphenylcyclopropenone sensitization with weekly scalp DPC. TCRdb itself ran the RACE reads through MiXCR, one entry per CDR3 protein. The data show 20,000 to 30,000 distinct CDR3 sequences, 9.4% seen once. This specimen was whole blood, taken in connection with sensitization to the hapten diphenylcyclopropenone (DPC). The source of these receptors is a man between 25 and 39 years old with alopecia areata. Some clones in this sample may be carry-over from other donors' samples.

In this sample, this clonotype turned up many times. V gene TRBV12-3 or TRBV12-4 combines with J gene TRBJ1-4, with 7 bases fitting TRBD1. Unmatched junction bases numbered 10, after V lost 4 bases and J lost 5 bases. This CDR3 has 16 residues. This CDR3 is CASSSISGTANEKLFF. In DNA, the CDR3 is TGTGCCAGCAGTTCAATTTCCGGGACAGCCAATGAAAAACTGTTTTTT.

This clonotype was seen many times. V is TRBV5-1 and J is TRBJ2-3; 7 bases agree with TRBD2. The ends lost 4 bases at V and 0 bases at J; junction bases unmatched: 5. This CDR3 region has 15 residues. Looked up from germline, CDR1 is SGHRS and CDR2 is YFSETQ. The CDR3 DNA follows: TGCGCCAGCAGCAGTCCGGGACTAAGCACAGATACGCAGTATTTT. It codes for CASSSPGLSTDTQYF.

This clonotype was seen repeatedly, ten times or more. The V and J genes are TRBV4-1 and TRBJ1-1; D not resolved. With 0 bases removed from V and 1 base from J, the gap between germline ends came to 6 bases. There are 14 residues in the CDR3. Germline CDR1 MGHRA, CDR2 YSYEKL. The CDR3 loop reads CASSQEGRNTEAFF. The CDR3 bases are TGCGCCAGCAGCCAAGAAGGGCGGAACACTGAAGCTTTCTTT.

The chain joins TRBV4-1 to TRBJ2-7; no reliable D call. The CDR3 covers 15 residues. Germline loops: CDR1 MGHRA, CDR2 YSYEKL. V was clipped by 1 base and J by 2 bases, with 12 bases between them. The CDR3 coding sequence is TGCGCCAGCAGCCAAGCCGTTACAGCAGCCTACGAGCAGTACTTC. Residues: CASSQAVTAAYEQYF.

Of note for this clonotype: The junction shows a germline mismatch at one end, possibly a read error. V is TRBV4-1 and J is TRBJ1-5, with D perhaps matching TRBD1 (6 bases). The CDR3 sequence is 15 residues long. Germline CDR1 and CDR2: MGHRA and YSYEKL. The DNA of the CDR3 is TGCACCAGCAGCCAAGACGGAGGGGGTTATCAGCCCCAGCATTTT. It yields the protein CTSSQDGGGYQPQHF.

The sample holds one count of this clonotype. This chain joins TRBV12-3 or TRBV12-4 and TRBJ1-1; the match to TRBD1 covers 10 bases. The CDR3 contains 15 residues. V was pared by 4 bases and J by 5 bases, with 7 bases of the junction left unmatched. The chain's CDR3 is CASSSTGGAGTEAFF. The CDR3 coding sequence is TGTGCCAGCAGTTCGACAGGGGGCGCGGGGACTGAAGCTTTCTTT.

This clonotype was seen a handful of times. The chain is built from TRBV6-2 or TRBV6-3 and TRBJ1-5; no firm D call. Trimming cost V 0 bases and J 6 bases, with 6 bases left between them. The CDR3 has 13 amino acids. Germline lookup yields CDR1 MNHEY and CDR2 SVGEGT. The CDR3 nucleotides read TGTGCCAGCAGTTACTCGTTTAGTCAGCCCCAGCATTTT. Its protein product is CASSYSFSQPQHF.

V gene TRBV5-1 combines with J gene TRBJ2-3, with unresolved D. The CDR3 sequence is 13 residues long. V lost 4 bases to trimming and J lost 2 bases, with 8 bases between them. Germline values: CDR1 SGHRS, CDR2 YFSETQ. As DNA, the CDR3 is TGCGCCAGCAGCAAAGAATACACAGATACGCAGTATTTT. Amino acid sequence: CASSKEYTDTQYF.

The V gene is TRBV3-1, the J gene TRBJ1-2; D remains ambiguous. The CDR3 runs 13 residues. Trimming took off 2 bases at V and 0 bases at J, with 4 bases between the two ends. Germline loops: CDR1 LGHDT, CDR2 YNNKEL (reference sequence). The CDR3 sequence is CASSQQSNYGYTF. DNA for the CDR3: TGTGCCAGCAGCCAACAGTCTAACTATGGCTACACCTTC.

This clonotype was observed at least ten times. The chain links TRBV4-3 to TRBJ1-2; tentative D call: TRBD1 (5 bases). Trimming stripped 0 bases from V and 0 bases from J, with 14 bases between. This CDR3 spans 17 amino acids. Germline CDR1 is LGHNA and CDR2 is YSLEER. DNA for the CDR3: TGCGCCAGCAGCCAAGAGGATGTACGGACAACTAACTATGGCTACACCTTC. Translated, it gives CASSQEDVRTTNYGYTF.

This clonotype was found many times. The chain couples TRBV29-1 to TRBJ2-5, with 9 bases aligning to TRBD1. The CDR3 spans 12 residues. CDR1 and CDR2 from the germline V gene are SQVTM and ANQGSEA. V was clipped by 7 bases and J by 5 bases; unmatched bases: 5. The CDR3, as DNA: TGCAGCGGTAGGACAGGGGCTGAGACCCAGTACTTC. It specifies CSGRTGAETQYF. Full variable domain (missing parts from reference TRBV29-1 and TRBJ2-5): SAVISQKPSRDICQRGTSLTIQCQVDSQVTMMFWYRQQPGQSLTLIATANQGSEATYESGFVIDKFPISRPNLTFSTLTVSNMSPEDSSIYLCSGRTGAETQYFGPGTRLLVL.

The rearrangement joins TRBV29-1 to TRBJ1-4; 8 bases align to TRBD1. CDR1 SQVTM and CDR2 ANQGSEA come from the germline V gene. Trimming at V came to 6 bases and at J to 6 bases, leaving 9 bases not matched to a gene. This CDR3 contains 14 residues. The CDR3 DNA follows: TGCAGCGTGGTACCCGGGACAGGAGATGAAAAACTGTTTTTT. Its protein product is CSVVPGTGDEKLFF.

This clonotype was observed at least ten times. J is TRBJ1-5 and V is TRBV19; 7 bases align to TRBD1. CDR1 LNHDA and CDR2 SQIVND come from the germline V gene (reference sequence). Unmatched junction bases numbered 23, after V lost 3 bases and J lost 9 bases. This CDR3 spans 19 amino acids. The CDR3 spells CASSIRPDRLSGTDRPQHF. The CDR3 DNA is TGTGCCAGTAGTATCCGGCCGGACAGGCTGAGTGGAACTGATAGGCCCCAGCATTTT.

This clonotype was recorded many times. V usage is TRBV10-1 and J usage is TRBJ2-7, with 7 bases that match TRBD2. CDR3 length equals 13 residues. J was trimmed by 5 bases and V by 5 bases; bases with no gene match: 6. Germline V gives CDR1 WNHNN, CDR2 SYGVQD (reference sequence). This chain's CDR3 is CASSPGGENEQYF. The CDR3 DNA reads as TGCGCCAGCAGTCCGGGGGGAGAGAACGAGCAGTACTTC.

This clonotype occurred many times. The V gene is TRBV20-1, the J gene TRBJ2-3, with 7 positions matching TRBD2. The CDR3 runs 15 residues. Germline CDR1 is DFQATT and CDR2 is SNEGSKA (reference sequence). With V trimmed by 6 bases and J by 2 bases, 11 bases remained unmatched. CDR3 in amino acids: CSAGPTSNPTDTQYF. Here the CDR3 DNA reads TGCAGTGCGGGGCCGACTAGCAACCCCACAGATACGCAGTATTTT.

The chain recombines TRBV6-1 with TRBJ2-4; D assignment may be TRBD1 or TRBD2 (6 bases each). This CDR3 region has 15 residues. CDR1 MNHNS and CDR2 SASEGT come from the germline V gene. Trimming shortened V by 8 bases and J by 1 base, and 15 bases separated the two germline ends. The chain's CDR3 is CASWRGDGAKNIQYF. In nucleotides, the CDR3 is TGTGCCAGCTGGAGGGGGGACGGGGCCAAAAACATTCAGTACTTC.

In its sample, this clonotype was seen many times. The genes are TRBV6-6 and TRBJ2-3, with unresolved D. CDR1 MNHNY and CDR2 SVGAGI come from the germline V gene (reference sequence). The V end lost 10 bases, the J end lost 2 bases, and 13 bases lay between the germline ends. This CDR3 comprises 13 residues. CDR3 nucleotide sequence: TGTGCCACCTTAGGGCGGCACACAGATACGCAGTATTTT. Its protein is CATLGRHTDTQYF.

CDR3 DNA: TGTGCCAGCTCACCACCGACAGGGCGGGACACTGAAGCTTTCTTT. Protein sequence: CASSPPTGRDTEAFF. The chain couples TRBV18 to TRBJ1-1; 7 bases are a match to TRBD1. V dropped 0 bases and J dropped 3; count of bases not matched to a gene: 4. There are 15 residues in the CDR3. Germline V lookup: CDR1 KGHSH, CDR2 LQKENI.

This clonotype occurred many times. The chain recombines TRBV3-1 with TRBJ1-5, with a possible D match to TRBD1 (5 bases). The CDR3 sequence is 14 residues long. Trimming stripped 5 bases from V and 7 bases from J, with 15 bases between. Looked up from germline, CDR1 is LGHDT and CDR2 is YNNKEL (reference sequence). CDR3 nucleotide sequence: TGTGCCAGCAGCTCAGAACCCAGGGAACAGCCCCAGCATTTT. This gives the protein CASSSEPREQPQHF.

This sequence joins TRBV7-9 and TRBJ1-1, with a tentative D call TRBD1 (5 bases). Germline V gene sequence: CDR1 SEHNR, CDR2 FQNEAQ (reference sequence). V was trimmed by 5 bases and J by 5 bases, leaving 15 bases between them. This CDR3 comprises 14 residues. CDR3 loop: CASSHTGGDTEAFF. The CDR3 DNA follows: TGTGCCAGCAGCCATACAGGAGGAGATACTGAAGCTTTCTTT.

The chain uses TRBV20-1 and TRBJ2-3; tentatively, D is TRBD1 (5 bases). CDR3 length: 15 residues. Germline loops: CDR1 DFQATT, CDR2 SNEGSKA (reference sequence). The V and J ends lost 1 base and 0 bases respectively, with 11 bases between them. The CDR3 sequence: CSARGGGTSTDTQYF. CDR3 bases: TGCAGTGCTAGAGGGGGCGGCACTAGCACAGATACGCAGTATTTT.

This clonotype has ten or more counts. V usage is TRBV29-1 and J usage is TRBJ2-7; D unresolved. The CDR3 has 14 residues. Trimming removed 3 bases at V and 6 bases at J, with 18 bases between. Germline V gene data show CDR1 as SQVTM and CDR2 as ANQGSEA. The CDR3 region has the DNA TGCAGCGTTGATCCCGGGCCCCCTGTCTTCGAGCAGTACTTC. Its translation is CSVDPGPPVFEQYF.

In its sample, this clonotype was seen many times. V gene TRBV3-1 combines with J gene TRBJ1-4; D unclear. CDR1 and CDR2 (germline): LGHDT, YNNKEL (reference sequence). The V gene lost 4 bases and the J gene lost 8 bases, with 11 bases spanning the gap. The CDR3 has 13 amino acids. The DNA of the CDR3 is TGTGCCAGCAGCCTCCGACAACAGGAAAAACTGTTTTTT. Encoded protein: CASSLRQQEKLFF.

This rearrangement joins TRBV12-5 to TRBJ1-3; D is unresolved. The CDR3 is 13 amino acids. V was cut by 11 bases and J by 2 bases, with 13 bases left in between. Germline loops: CDR1 LGHNT, CDR2 FRNRAP. As DNA, the CDR3 is TGTGCTTCTCTGCGGGAGGCTGGAAACACCATATATTTT. Translating it yields CASLREAGNTIYF.

This clonotype was seen a few times. This chain connects TRBV7-6 to TRBJ1-1; D possibly corresponds to TRBD1 (5 bases). Germline lookup yields CDR1 SGHVS and CDR2 FNYEAQ. The ends were cut back, 2 bases at V and 7 bases at J, with 11 bases in the middle. The CDR3 consists of 13 residues. Written as DNA, the CDR3 is TGTGCCAGCAGCTTAAGTGACAGCCTTGAAGCTTTCTTT. This translates into CASSLSDSLEAFF. Looking up the rest from reference TRBV7-6 and TRBJ1-1 gives the full variable domain: GAGVSQSPRYKVTKRGQDVALRCDPISGHVSLYWYRQALGQGPEFLTYFNYEAQQDKSGLPNDRFSAERPEGSISTLTIQRTEQRDSAMYRCASSLSDSLEAFFGQGTRLTVV.

In this sample, this clonotype turned up a few times. The chain joins TRBV7-9 to TRBJ1-1; the D gene is possibly TRBD1 (6 bases). Per germline, CDR1 SEHNR and CDR2 FQNEAQ (reference sequence). The CDR3 is 16 amino acids. The V and J ends lost 0 bases and 1 base respectively, with 12 bases between them. The CDR3 DNA follows: TGTGCCAGCAGCTTAGCGCCAGGGGCAAAGAACACTGAAGCTTTCTTT. It yields the protein CASSLAPGAKNTEAFF.

The chain couples TRBV4-3 to TRBJ1-5; no clear D. V was clipped by 0 bases and J by 7 bases, with 13 bases between them. The CDR3 length is 15 residues. Germline CDR1 LGHNA, CDR2 YSLEER. This chain's CDR3 is CASSQDSTVSQPQHF. DNA of the CDR3: TGCGCCAGCAGCCAAGATTCAACAGTATCCCAGCCCCAGCATTTT.